What follows describes a single T cell receptor beta chain. CDR3 length: 14 amino acids. With 1 base clipped from V and 6 bases from J, the junction kept 4 bases outside the gene matches. The germline V gene has CDR1 SNHLY and CDR2 FYNNEI. This sample was included in a study of CD8+CD57+ T cells in acquired aplastic anemia. Using genomic DNA as the template, TCR beta VDJ and CDR3 profiling was carried out. One entry per CDR3 protein results from TCRdb running MiXCR on the reads. The sample records some 70,000 distinct CDR3 sequences, around half being singletons. The source of this sequence is a human donor in good health, serving as a control. Sequenced input: sorted CD4+, CD8+, or CD8+CD57+ T cells (not recorded which) from PBMCs. This rearrangement joins TRBV2 to TRBJ2-7, with 9 bases fitting TRBD1. In nucleotides, the CDR3 is TGTGCCAGCAGTGAAGGGACAGGGGACGTCGAGCAGTACTTC. Translating it yields CASSEGTGDVEQYF.